The 21 T cell receptor beta chains listed next were all sequenced from one sample in a study of PD-L1 blockade in urothelial cancer. Using immunoSEQ multiplex PCR, the repertoire was profiled, and TCRdb retains in-frame clones only, with some absent. The profile shows 70,000 to 90,000 clones, 82% of them singletons. Sequencing used PBMCs, obtained around atezolizumab (anti-PD-L1) treatment. The receptor set was obtained from a man between 70 and 80 years old with urothelial cancer.

The V call is TRBV7-2, the J call TRBJ2-7; 11 positions match TRBD1. CDR3 size: 15 residues. Germline V gene sequence: CDR1 SGHTA, CDR2 FQGNSA. After removal of 4 bases from V and 4 bases from J, the junction contained 6 bases not matched to a gene. The CDR3 coding sequence is TGTGCCAGCAGCTCGACCGGGACAGGGGGGTACGAGCAGTACTTC. Translated, it gives CASSSTGTGGYEQYF. The full variable domain, with the rest looked up from reference TRBV7-2 and TRBJ2-7, is GAGVSQSPSNKVTEKGKDVELRCDPISGHTALYWYRQSLGQGLEFLIYFQGNSAPDKSGLPSDRFSAERTGGSVSTLTIQRTQQEDSAVYLCASSSTGTGGYEQYFGPGTRLTVT.

On this clone: The junction departs from germline at one end; a sequencing error may be responsible. The chain recombines TRBV7-7 with TRBJ2-3; 7 bases are a match to TRBD2. Looked up from germline, CDR1 is SSHAT and CDR2 is FNYEAQ (reference sequence). The CDR3 is 14 amino acids. CDR3 DNA: TGTGCTAGCAGCTTAGCGTCTAGCGGAGATACGCAGTATTTT. As protein: CASSLASSGDTQYF.

This clone was observed a single time. This rearrangement joins TRBV19 to TRBJ2-1, with 10 bases matching TRBD2. The length of the CDR3 is 16 residues. CDR1 LNHDA and CDR2 SQIVND come from the germline V gene (reference sequence). With 5 bases clipped from V and 3 bases from J, the junction kept 7 bases outside the gene matches. The CDR3 coding sequence is TGTGCCAGTAGTCCCTCTAGCGGGAGAAACTACAATGAGCAGTTCTTC. It encodes CASSPSSGRNYNEQFF.

V and J are TRBV5-6 and TRBJ2-7; 7 nucleotides line up with TRBD1. The germline CDR1 and CDR2 sequences are SGHDT and YYEEEE. The CDR3 runs to 15 residues. J was trimmed by 0 bases and V by 4 bases; bases with no gene match: 7. Written as DNA, the CDR3 is TGTGCCAGCAGCCGGGACAGCACCAACTCCTACGAGCAGTACTTC. This encodes CASSRDSTNSYEQYF. The variable domain in full, with the rest retrieved from reference TRBV5-6 and TRBJ2-7, is DAGVTQSPTHLIKTRGQQVTLRCSPKSGHDTVSWYQQALGQGPQFIFQYYEEEERQRGNFPDRFSGHQFPNYSSELNVNALLLGDSALYLCASSRDSTNSYEQYFGPGTRLTVT.

The rearrangement joins TRBV6-6 to TRBJ1-1; D possibly corresponds to TRBD1 (5 bases). In germline, CDR1 is MNHNY, CDR2 SVGAGI (reference sequence). The CDR3 is 15 amino acids. The germline V and J ends were trimmed by 7 bases and 7 bases, with 22 bases remaining between them. CDR3 nucleotide sequence: TGTGCCAGCAATATTTTCGGGGGACGATTTAATGAAGCTTTCTTT. Amino acids: CASNIFGGRFNEAFF.

The V call is TRBV27, the J call TRBJ1-5; TRBD1 agrees at 8 bases. The CDR3 loop spans 14 amino acids. Germline trimming cut 6 bases from V and 6 bases from J; bases unmatched to any gene: 7. Germline CDR1 reads MNHEY; CDR2 reads SMNVEV (reference sequence). In DNA form, the CDR3 reads TGTGCCAGCAGCCGTCAGGGGGCACGTCAGCCCCAGCATTTT. Translated: CASSRQGARQPQHF.

On this clone: Other DNA variants within this sample encode the same CDR3. This chain joins TRBV18 and TRBJ2-5, with D possibly being TRBD1 or TRBD2 (5 bases each). The V end lost 6 bases, the J end lost 4 bases, and 9 bases lay between the germline ends. Germline values: CDR1 KGHSH, CDR2 LQKENI. This CDR3 contains 12 residues. CDR3 bases: TGTGCCAGCTCCCCAGGGAGAGAGACCCAGTACTTC. It is translated as CASSPGRETQYF.

This rearrangement joins TRBV7-6 to TRBJ1-1, with D maybe TRBD1 (5 bases). This CDR3 is 16 amino acids long. CDR1 is SGHVS and CDR2 is FNYEAQ in the germline V gene. Trimming pared 5 bases from V and 5 bases from J, leaving 21 bases between. The CDR3 sequence is CASSRLPSRDGTEAFF. As DNA, the CDR3 is TGTGCCAGCAGCAGACTCCCGAGCAGGGATGGGACTGAAGCTTTCTTT.

This sequence joins TRBV18 and TRBJ1-2; no definite D call. The germline V and J ends were trimmed by 3 bases and 2 bases, with 7 bases remaining between them. This CDR3 comprises 13 residues. The germline V gene encodes CDR1 KGHSH and CDR2 LQKENI. The CDR3 protein is CASSPGRNYGYTF. The CDR3, as DNA: TGTGCCAGCTCACCCGGGAGGAACTATGGCTACACCTTC.

The CDR3 DNA reads TGCGCCAGCAGCCCAGATTCACAGGGAGCCTACAATGAGCAGTTCTTC. Its protein is CASSPDSQGAYNEQFF. The chain carries TRBV5-1 and TRBJ2-1, with D perhaps matching TRBD1 (6 bases). Between the trimmed V and J ends, which lost 4 bases and 2 bases, there was a span of 16 bases. The CDR3 loop spans 16 amino acids. Germline-derived CDR1 and CDR2 are SGHRS and YFSETQ.

The chain recombines TRBV27 with TRBJ1-2, with D possibly being TRBD1 (6 bases). Germline assignment: CDR1 MNHEY and CDR2 SMNVEV (reference sequence). V was shortened by 6 bases and J by 4 bases, with 12 bases between the two germline ends. This CDR3 region has 13 residues. The CDR3 DNA follows: TGTGCCAGCAGACGGGACACCTCCTATGGCTACACCTTC. As protein: CASRRDTSYGYTF.

This clone was observed a single time. The chain has TRBV9 and TRBJ2-1; 7 bases agree with TRBD2. This CDR3 comprises 15 residues. The V and J ends lost 0 bases and 7 bases, in that order; junction bases with no gene match: 7. CDR1 is SGDLS and CDR2 is YYNGEE in the germline V gene. CDR3 sequence: CASSVASGIRNEQFF. CDR3 bases: TGTGCCAGCAGCGTAGCCAGCGGGATAAGGAATGAGCAGTTCTTC.

The chain carries TRBV27 and TRBJ2-3; D gene uncertain. The CDR3 loop spans 14 amino acids. V dropped 7 bases and J dropped 3 bases, with 14 bases sitting between them. CDR1 and CDR2 (germline): MNHEY, SMNVEV (reference sequence). CDR3 amino acids: CASKAHRVTDTQYF. In nucleotides, the CDR3 is TGTGCCAGCAAGGCCCACAGAGTTACAGATACGCAGTATTTT.

The chain recombines TRBV27 with TRBJ2-2, with D unresolved. With 3 bases removed from V and 4 bases from J, the gap between germline ends came to 12 bases. Germline loops: CDR1 MNHEY, CDR2 SMNVEV (reference sequence). This CDR3 has 15 residues. DNA for the CDR3: TGTGCCAGCAGTTTTGGAGCAACCCTCACCGGGGAGCTGTTTTTT. Its protein is CASSFGATLTGELFF.

The chain combines TRBV18 with TRBJ1-1; unclear D gene. The ends were cut back, 8 bases at V and 4 bases at J, with 14 bases in the middle. Germline V gene lookup returns CDR1 KGHSH and CDR2 LQKENI. This CDR3 comprises 13 residues. The CDR3 DNA follows: TGTGCCAGCCTATCTTCTGGCGGCACTGAAGCTTTCTTT. Amino acids: CASLSSGGTEAFF.

The rearrangement joins TRBV6-6 to TRBJ1-5; D not certain. V lost 5 bases and J 0 bases, leaving 8 bases between the germline ends. The CDR3 contains 14 residues. The V gene's germline CDR1 is MNHNY and CDR2 SVGAGI (reference sequence). DNA for the CDR3: TGTGCCAGCAGTCCCCGGGATAGCAATCAGCCCCAGCATTTT. This sequence encodes CASSPRDSNQPQHF.

The chain recombines TRBV5-1 with TRBJ2-7, with D perhaps matching TRBD1 (7 bases). This CDR3 contains 14 residues. Germline-derived CDR1 and CDR2 are SGHRS and YFSETQ. Deletions cut 2 bases from V and 4 bases from J, with 13 bases between. The CDR3 nucleotides are TGCGCCAGCAGCTTCGACAGGGAGGTTTACGAGCAGTACTTC. Translated, it gives CASSFDREVYEQYF. The full variable domain, its missing parts supplied by reference TRBV5-1 and TRBJ2-7, is KAGVTQTPRYLIKTRGQQVTLSCSPISGHRSVSWYQQTPGQGLQFLFEYFSETQRNKGNFPGRFSGRQFSNSRSEMNVSTLELGDSALYLCASSFDREVYEQYFGPGTRLTVT.

The V and J genes are TRBV2 and TRBJ2-3, with 7 bases that match TRBD2. Trimming took 7 bases from V and 1 from J; bases not matched to a gene: 5. The germline V gene has CDR1 SNHLY and CDR2 FYNNEI. The CDR3 runs 14 residues. For the CDR3, the DNA is TGTGCCAGCACCCGGACTAGTCGCACAGATACGCAGTATTTT. As protein: CASTRTSRTDTQYF. Supplemented by reference TRBV2 and TRBJ2-3, the full variable domain reads EPEVTQTPSHQVTQMGQEVILRCVPISNHLYFYWYRQILGQKVEFLVSFYNNEISEKSEIFDDQFSVERPDGSNFTLKIRSTKLEDSAMYFCASTRTSRTDTQYFGPGTRLTVL.

The gene calls are TRBV5-4 and TRBJ2-3, with a weak D call TRBD2 (6 bases). The CDR3 covers 15 residues. V was clipped by 0 bases and J by 2 bases, with 10 bases between them. Germline lookup yields CDR1 SGHNT and CDR2 YYREEE (reference sequence). The CDR3 coding sequence is TGTGCCAGCAGCTTGGCCGGGCGGGACACAGATACGCAGTATTTT. Translation: CASSLAGRDTDTQYF.

V and J are TRBV13 and TRBJ2-7; TRBD1 matches 8 bases. Per germline, CDR1 PRHDT and CDR2 FYEKMQ (reference sequence). The CDR3 is 14 residues long. Trimming at V came to 0 bases and at J to 5 bases, leaving 3 bases not matched to a gene. Written as DNA, the CDR3 is TGTGCCAGCAGCTTAGGGCAGGGGGCAAACGAGCAGTACTTC. This translates into CASSLGQGANEQYF.

The chain is built from TRBV4-1 and TRBJ2-1; D perhaps matches TRBD1 (6 bases). This CDR3 has 16 amino acids. The ends were cut back, 1 base at V and 0 bases at J, with 10 bases in the middle. The germline CDR1 and CDR2 sequences are MGHRA and YSYEKL. The CDR3 DNA sequence: TGCGCCAGCAGCCAAGGCCAGGGGAGCTCCTACAATGAGCAGTTCTTC. It encodes CASSQGQGSSYNEQFF.